A single sample gave rise to the 29 T cell receptor beta chains below, sequenced in a study of blood T cell repertoires in COVID-19. Some clones are missing from TCRdb's copy, which holds only in-frame ones; the method was immunoSEQ multiplex PCR. The table has about 76,000 clones, approximately 78% seen once; the top ten hold 27%. The sample was peripheral blood. The source of these receptors is a human donor in a cohort sampled during active COVID-19.

V gene TRBV7-8 combines with J gene TRBJ1-2; possibly TRBD1 for D (5 bases). Germline V gene data show CDR1 as SGHVS and CDR2 as FQNEAQ. The CDR3 is made up of 16 amino acids. The V end was cut by 4 bases, the J end by 3 bases, with 18 bases between. CDR3 nucleotides: TGTGCCAGCAGCTACCGCCCCTTAGGGGCCGACTATGGCTACACCTTC. It specifies CASSYRPLGADYGYTF.

The genes are TRBV6-5 and TRBJ2-7; the match to TRBD2 covers 7 bases. There are 15 residues in the CDR3. Germline values: CDR1 MNHEY, CDR2 SVGAGI. With 4 bases clipped from V and 4 bases from J, the junction kept 10 bases outside the gene matches. The CDR3 protein is CASSFGAGRGYEQYF. The CDR3 DNA follows: TGTGCCAGCAGTTTCGGGGCAGGGAGGGGATACGAGCAGTACTTC.

This clone appeared a single time. J is TRBJ1-4 and V is TRBV5-6; 8 positions agree with TRBD1. J was trimmed by 7 bases and V by 4 bases; bases with no gene match: 9. The CDR3 loop spans 15 amino acids. Germline CDR1 SGHDT, CDR2 YYEEEE. The CDR3 loop reads CASSRGAGGSEKLFF. CDR3 DNA: TGTGCCAGCAGCCGGGGTGCAGGGGGCAGTGAAAAACTGTTTTTT.

CDR3 nucleotides: TGTGCCAGCGTTGGCGGGGGGGCATTAGATACGCAGTATTTT. It encodes CASVGGGALDTQYF. The chain uses TRBV2 and TRBJ2-3; 9 bases are shared with TRBD2. J lost 5 bases, V lost 8 bases, and 8 bases had no gene match. This CDR3 region has 14 residues. Germline assignment: CDR1 SNHLY and CDR2 FYNNEI.

The chain carries TRBV27 and TRBJ1-2; TRBD1 might be the D (5 bases). The V gene lost 5 bases and the J gene lost 8 bases, with 9 bases spanning the gap. This CDR3 spans 11 amino acids. Germline V CDR1 and CDR2: MNHEY, SMNVEV (reference sequence). In DNA, the CDR3 is TGTGCCAGCAGTGGGGGGAACGGCTACACCTTC. It translates to CASSGGNGYTF.

This clone has only a few counts. The rearrangement joins TRBV18 to TRBJ1-3; no clear D. V gave up 6 bases and J gave up 9 bases, with 12 bases separating them. CDR1 and CDR2 (germline): KGHSH, LQKENI. The CDR3 totals 12 residues. CDR3 residues: CASSTDGGTIYF. The CDR3 nucleotides are TGTGCCAGCTCGACGGACGGAGGCACCATATATTTT.

The rearrangement joins TRBV4-2 to TRBJ1-2, with D possibly TRBD1 on 5 matching bases. Germline-derived CDR1 and CDR2 are LGHNA and YNFKEQ. The germline V and J ends were trimmed by 0 bases and 5 bases, with 13 bases remaining between them. CDR3 size: 15 residues. The CDR3 is CASSQDLGEPYGYTF. For the CDR3, the DNA is TGTGCCAGCAGCCAAGATCTAGGGGAACCGTATGGCTACACCTTC.

This chain connects TRBV2 to TRBJ2-5, with 8 bases identical to TRBD1. The CDR3 has 13 amino acids. With V trimmed by 2 bases and J by 11 bases, 7 bases remained unmatched. Germline CDR1 SNHLY, CDR2 FYNNEI. The CDR3 DNA follows: TGTGCCAGCAGTGAATTATGGGACAGGTCACAGTACTTC. Translating it yields CASSELWDRSQYF.

This clone has a single count. Written as DNA, the CDR3 is TGTGCCACCAGTGACGGGGGGGCGCAGGCTGGAAACACCATATATTTT. It is translated as CATSDGGAQAGNTIYF. V and J are TRBV24-1 and TRBJ1-3; D perhaps matches TRBD1 (6 bases). CDR1 and CDR2 (germline): KGHDR, SFDVKD. The germline V and J ends were trimmed by 4 bases and 2 bases, with 14 bases remaining between them. CDR3 length equals 16 residues.

The chain employs TRBV5-6 and TRBJ2-3, with TRBD1 matching 10 bases. Germline CDR1 and CDR2: SGHDT and YYEEEE. The CDR3 length is 14 residues. V lost 2 bases, J lost 4 bases, and 1 base stayed unmatched. In DNA form, the CDR3 reads TGTGCCAGCAGCTTTGGGACAGGGGCAGATACGCAGTATTTT. It is translated as CASSFGTGADTQYF. The whole variable domain, filled in from reference TRBV5-6 and TRBJ2-3, reads DAGVTQSPTHLIKTRGQQVTLRCSPKSGHDTVSWYQQALGQGPQFIFQYYEEEERQRGNFPDRFSGHQFPNYSSELNVNALLLGDSALYLCASSFGTGADTQYFGPGTRLTVL.

The chain uses TRBV7-2 and TRBJ2-7; tentative D call: TRBD1 (6 bases). V was pared by 5 bases and J by 2 bases, with 13 bases between. The V gene's germline CDR1 is SGHTA and CDR2 FQGNSA. The CDR3 is 14 amino acids. CDR3 DNA: TGTGCCAGCAGCAAAGGGGGTCTCCCCTACGAGCAGTACTTC. It codes for CASSKGGLPYEQYF.

This chain joins TRBV7-8 and TRBJ1-1; D not certain. CDR1 is SGHVS and CDR2 is FQNEAQ in the germline V gene. The CDR3 is 13 amino acids. V was cut by 8 bases and J by 3 bases, with 13 bases left in between. The CDR3 here is CASSQMRDTEAFF. CDR3 DNA: TGTGCCAGCTCGCAGATGAGGGACACTGAAGCTTTCTTT. The whole variable domain, filled in from reference TRBV7-8 and TRBJ1-1, reads GAGVSQSPRYKVAKRGQDVALRCDPISGHVSLFWYQQALGQGPEFLTYFQNEAQLDKSGLPSDRFFAERPEGSVSTLKIQRTQQEDSAVYLCASSQMRDTEAFFGQGTRLTVV.

The chain joins TRBV6-1 to TRBJ2-1; D is possibly TRBD1 (5 bases). Germline CDR1 MNHNS, CDR2 SASEGT. V lost 3 bases, J lost 5 bases, and 5 bases lay in between. The CDR3 contains 12 residues. CDR3 sequence reads: CASSDRDNEQFF. The CDR3 region has the DNA TGTGCCAGCAGTGACAGGGACAATGAGCAGTTCTTC.

This clone is classed as medium-sized. Other DNA sequences within the sample encode an identical CDR3. V is TRBV10-3 and J is TRBJ1-5; 8 nucleotides align to TRBD1. In germline, CDR1 is ENHRY, CDR2 SYGVKD. CDR3 size: 14 residues. The V segment lost 8 bases and the J segment 0 bases; nucleotides outside the gene matches: 3. CDR3 amino acids: CAIGTGDSNQPQHF. Written as DNA, the CDR3 is TGTGCCATCGGGACAGGAGATAGCAATCAGCCCCAGCATTTT.

The CDR3 nucleotides read TGTGCCAGCAGTGAACTGTTAGGGGGGGTTGGCAATCAGCCCCAGCATTTT. Protein sequence: CASSELLGGVGNQPQHF. V usage is TRBV6-1 and J usage is TRBJ1-5; D might be TRBD1 (6 bases). The CDR3 spans 17 residues. CDR1 is MNHNS, CDR2 SASEGT, per germline. V was clipped by 2 bases and J by 2 bases, with 16 bases between them.

The chain couples TRBV5-1 to TRBJ2-7, with D possibly matching TRBD2 (6 bases). The CDR3 covers 11 residues. Trimming removed 6 bases at V and 6 bases at J, with 10 bases between. The germline V gene encodes CDR1 SGHRS and CDR2 YFSETQ. The CDR3 spells CASKEGSEQYF. CDR3 coding DNA: TGCGCCAGCAAGGAGGGGAGCGAGCAGTACTTC.

This clone was counted between two and nine times. The chain has TRBV12-3 or TRBV12-4 and TRBJ1-1; D might be TRBD1 (6 bases). This CDR3 comprises 13 residues. V was clipped by 1 base and J by 6 bases, with 9 bases between them. The CDR3 DNA follows: TGTGCCAGCAGTTTAGAACAGGGATCTGAAGCTTTCTTT. Translated, it gives CASSLEQGSEAFF.

The chain joins TRBV30 to TRBJ1-1; the D gene is possibly TRBD1 (6 bases). V lost 3 bases and J 8 bases, leaving 10 bases between the germline ends. The CDR3 is made up of 11 amino acids. From germline, CDR1 is GTSNPN and CDR2 SVGIG (reference sequence). The CDR3 sequence is CAWSERGEAFF. The CDR3 DNA follows: TGTGCCTGGAGCGAGAGGGGGGAAGCTTTCTTT.

The chain has TRBV6-1 and TRBJ1-2; 8 bases line up with TRBD1. Trimming at V came to 2 bases and at J to 0 bases, leaving 11 bases not matched to a gene. Looked up from germline, CDR1 is MNHNS and CDR2 is SASEGT. The CDR3 runs to 18 residues. As DNA, the CDR3 is TGTGCCAGCAGTGAAAGGGGCTGGGACAGGCGACCTAACTATGGCTACACCTTC. Translated, it gives CASSERGWDRRPNYGYTF.

The chain recombines TRBV11-1 with TRBJ2-7, with 8 bases matching TRBD1. The junction had 6 bases not matched to a gene; V was cut back by 0 bases and J by 2 bases. Germline values: CDR1 SGHAT, CDR2 FQDESV (reference sequence). The length of the CDR3 is 16 residues. This CDR3 reads CASSLAGQEYPYEQYF. DNA of the CDR3: TGTGCCAGCAGCTTAGCGGGACAGGAATATCCCTACGAGCAGTACTTC.

The genes are TRBV5-4 and TRBJ2-5, with D possibly matching TRBD1 (7 bases). V gave up 1 base and J gave up 4 bases, with 14 bases separating them. The CDR3 spans 15 residues. Per the germline V gene, CDR1 is SGHNT and CDR2 is YYREEE (reference sequence). In DNA form, the CDR3 reads TGTGCCAGCAGCTTGAAGTCAGGGGGGCGAGAGACCCAGTACTTC. This encodes CASSLKSGGRETQYF. Combining the CDR3 with reference TRBV5-4 and TRBJ2-5 gives the whole variable domain ETGVTQSPTHLIKTRGQQVTLRCSSQSGHNTVSWYQQALGQGPQFIFQYYREEENGRGNFPPRFSGLQFPNYSSELNVNALELDDSALYLCASSLKSGGRETQYFGPGTRLLVL.

The count of this clone is one. The rearrangement joins TRBV6-6 to TRBJ2-7; a possible D gene is TRBD1 (6 bases). V lost 4 bases, J lost 4 bases, and 14 bases lay in between. There are 14 residues in the CDR3. Germline CDR1 reads MNHNY; CDR2 reads SVGAGI (reference sequence). The CDR3 is CASSSRGAGYEQYF. DNA for the CDR3: TGTGCCAGCAGTTCCAGGGGAGCCGGTTACGAGCAGTACTTC.

This clone was recorded once. V is TRBV4-1 and J is TRBJ2-1, with D hard to call. This CDR3 contains 13 residues. The germline gives CDR1 MGHRA, CDR2 YSYEKL. The V end lost 4 bases, the J end lost 4 bases, and 8 bases lay between the germline ends. Here the CDR3 DNA reads TGCGCCAGCAGCCCTGACTGGTACAATGAGCAGTTCTTC. This encodes CASSPDWYNEQFF.

By share, this clone ranks as medium-sized. V gene TRBV7-6 combines with J gene TRBJ1-4; D call uncertain. Germline V gene sequence: CDR1 SGHVS, CDR2 FNYEAQ. This CDR3 spans 14 amino acids. Trimming cost V 5 bases and J 7 bases, with 14 bases left between them. In nucleotides, the CDR3 is TGTGCCAGCAGCCCAGAGGAGACGACTGAAAAACTGTTTTTT. It specifies CASSPEETTEKLFF.

The sample holds one count of this clone. The chain recombines TRBV24-1 with TRBJ2-5; 9 nucleotides align to TRBD2. The CDR3 runs to 15 residues. Trimming took 8 bases from V and 0 from J; bases not matched to a gene: 6. Germline V gives CDR1 KGHDR, CDR2 SFDVKD. The CDR3 protein is CATTGASGDQETQYF. CDR3 coding DNA: TGTGCCACCACTGGGGCTAGCGGGGACCAAGAGACCCAGTACTTC.

The rearrangement joins TRBV9 to TRBJ2-1; 7 nucleotides match TRBD1. The germline V gene has CDR1 SGDLS and CDR2 YYNGEE. With V trimmed by 0 bases and J by 8 bases, 5 bases remained unmatched. This CDR3 has 14 amino acids. The CDR3 region has the DNA TGTGCCAGCAGCGTAGCTCCACAGGGGTATGAGCAGTTCTTC. Its protein is CASSVAPQGYEQFF.

This rearrangement joins TRBV19 to TRBJ2-5; the match to TRBD2 covers 8 bases. The V and J ends lost 5 bases and 4 bases, in that order; junction bases with no gene match: 6. The length of the CDR3 is 14 residues. The germline V gene encodes CDR1 LNHDA and CDR2 SQIVND (reference sequence). Written as DNA, the CDR3 is TGTGCCAGTAGTCCCATCAGCGGGGGAGAGACCCAGTACTTC. This gives the protein CASSPISGGETQYF.

The J gene is TRBJ2-3, the V gene TRBV5-1; perhaps TRBD2 as D (7 bases). CDR1 is SGHRS and CDR2 is YFSETQ in the germline V gene. This CDR3 spans 16 amino acids. Trimming removed 4 bases at V and 2 bases at J, with 17 bases between. This CDR3 reads CASSRRGALTTDTQYF. The CDR3 DNA reads TGCGCCAGCAGCCGACGGGGGGCCCTTACCACAGATACGCAGTATTTT.

V is TRBV30 and J is TRBJ1-5; 9 nucleotides align to TRBD1. CDR3 length: 15 amino acids. Per germline, CDR1 GTSNPN and CDR2 SVGIG (reference sequence). V shed 3 bases and J 3 bases; nucleotides not matched to a gene: 6. CDR3 in amino acids: CAWRKGTGYNQPQHF. CDR3 in DNA: TGTGCCTGGAGAAAAGGGACAGGGTACAATCAGCCCCAGCATTTT.